The 26 T cell receptor beta chains below come from one sample, sequenced in a study of blood T cell repertoires in COVID-19. The data were produced by immunoSEQ multiplex PCR, yet TCRdb's version contains in-frame clones alone and is incomplete. Of some 94,000 clones listed, 80% to 90% are singletons. The sequenced sample was peripheral blood. The receptors stem from a human donor in a cohort sampled during active COVID-19.

This clone came up a few times. The CDR3 sequence is CASRPGLASETQYF. The DNA of the CDR3 is TGTGCCAGCAGACCAGGACTAGCATCCGAGACCCAGTACTTC. The chain has TRBV27 and TRBJ2-5, with 8 bases aligning to TRBD2. Trimming cost V 6 bases and J 5 bases; bases outside gene matches: 8. The length of the CDR3 is 14 residues. From germline, CDR1 is MNHEY and CDR2 SMNVEV (reference sequence).

V usage is TRBV6-1 and J usage is TRBJ1-5; D gene unclear. The CDR3 is 13 residues long. Germline V gene lookup returns CDR1 MNHNS and CDR2 SASEGT. V was clipped by 3 bases and J by 9 bases, with 12 bases between them. This CDR3 reads CASSEAPSRPQHF. In DNA, the CDR3 is TGTGCCAGCAGTGAGGCCCCTTCTAGGCCCCAGCATTTT.

This rearrangement joins TRBV5-1 to TRBJ2-1; 13 bases line up with TRBD2. The germline V gene has CDR1 SGHRS and CDR2 YFSETQ. V trimming: 4 bases; J trimming: 5 bases; junction bases outside the gene matches: 9. The CDR3 covers 17 residues. The CDR3 DNA follows: TGCGCCAGCAGCCCCGGACTAGCGGGAGATCTCCACAATGAGCAGTTCTTC. Protein sequence: CASSPGLAGDLHNEQFF.

The chain couples TRBV5-1 to TRBJ2-1, with a tentative D call TRBD2 (6 bases). Germline V gives CDR1 SGHRS, CDR2 YFSETQ. The CDR3 consists of 14 residues. The V end was cut by 3 bases, the J end by 2 bases, with 9 bases between. CDR3 bases: TGCGCCAGCAGCTCGGGGGACCCCTACAATGAGCAGTTCTTC. This codes for CASSSGDPYNEQFF.

The chain is built from TRBV6-5 and TRBJ2-1; TRBD2 matches 12 bases. The CDR3 contains 15 residues. V shed 4 bases and J 5 bases; nucleotides not matched to a gene: 3. Germline-derived CDR1 and CDR2 are MNHEY and SVGAGI. The CDR3 DNA sequence: TGTGCCAGCAGTTCACTAGCGGGAGGCGACAATGAGCAGTTCTTC. Protein: CASSSLAGGDNEQFF.

The chain has TRBV9 and TRBJ2-7, with TRBD1 matching over 9 bases. This CDR3 has 13 residues. Germline V gives CDR1 SGDLS, CDR2 YYNGEE. Trimming removed 3 bases from V and 6 bases from J; junction bases left unmatched: 4. The DNA for the CDR3 is TGTGCCAGCAGCGGACAGGGGGTGGGCGAGCAGTACTTC. Protein sequence: CASSGQGVGEQYF. Drawing the rest from reference TRBV9 and TRBJ2-7, the complete variable domain is DSGVTQTPKHLITATGQRVTLRCSPRSGDLSVYWYQQSLDQGLQFLIQYYNGEERAKGNILERFSAQQFPDLHSELNLSSLELGDSALYFCASSGQGVGEQYFGPGTRLTVT.

V and J are TRBV29-1 and TRBJ1-1; 9 bases align to TRBD1. V dropped 1 base and J dropped 4; count of bases not matched to a gene: 7. CDR3 size: 15 residues. Germline V gene data show CDR1 as SQVTM and CDR2 as ANQGSEA. CDR3 loop: CSVEGQDRGSTEAFF. The CDR3 nucleotides read TGCAGCGTTGAAGGTCAGGACAGGGGAAGCACTGAAGCTTTCTTT.

The count of this clone is one. This chain connects TRBV6-2 or TRBV6-3 to TRBJ2-3, with TRBD2 identical over 10 bases. The CDR3 runs 17 residues. V lost 2 bases to trimming and J lost 3 bases; unmatched junction nucleotides: 8. In germline, CDR1 is MNHEY, CDR2 SVGEGT. CDR3 bases: TGTGCCAGCAGTTACAGTACTAGCGGGATTTCTACAGATACGCAGTATTTT. Protein product: CASSYSTSGISTDTQYF.

V gene TRBV7-9 combines with J gene TRBJ2-7; TRBD2 agrees at 14 bases. V shed 1 base, J shed 7 bases, and the junction held 6 bases outside the gene matches. The CDR3 contains 16 residues. Germline assignment: CDR1 SEHNR and CDR2 FQNEAQ (reference sequence). The CDR3: CASSLDLGLAGEEQYF. Here the CDR3 DNA reads TGTGCCAGCAGCTTAGACCTGGGACTAGCGGGAGAAGAGCAGTACTTC.

V is TRBV21-1 and J is TRBJ2-2; TRBD2 is the table's D call and was not checked against the DNA. TRBV21-1 is classified as a pseudogene. This CDR3 has 19 residues. The CDR3 DNA follows: TGTGCCAGCAGCGACCGCCCGAACCTACTAGCGGGAGTTACCGGGGAGCTGTTTTTT. It specifies CASSDRPNLLAGVTGELFF.

V is TRBV16 and J is TRBJ2-3, with 9 bases fitting TRBD2. Germline CDR1 is KGHSY and CDR2 is FQNENV. The CDR3 consists of 16 residues. J lost 0 bases, V lost 1 base, and 2 bases had no gene match. The DNA for the CDR3 is TGTGCCAGCAGCCAATATGCGGGAGGGAGCACAGATACGCAGTATTTT. This sequence encodes CASSQYAGGSTDTQYF.

This rearrangement joins TRBV5-4 to TRBJ1-6; D remains ambiguous. The CDR3 extends over 14 amino acids. The germline V and J ends were trimmed by 2 bases and 7 bases, with 10 bases remaining between them. The V gene's germline CDR1 is SGHNT and CDR2 YYREEE (reference sequence). This CDR3 reads CASSFGERNSPLHF. The CDR3 region has the DNA TGTGCCAGCAGCTTTGGGGAGAGAAATTCACCCCTCCACTTT. The full variable domain, its missing parts supplied by reference TRBV5-4 and TRBJ1-6, is ETGVTQSPTHLIKTRGQQVTLRCSSQSGHNTVSWYQQALGQGPQFIFQYYREEENGRGNFPPRFSGLQFPNYSSELNVNALELDDSALYLCASSFGERNSPLHFGNGTRLTVT.

The chain uses TRBV18 and TRBJ1-1, with D perhaps matching TRBD1 (5 bases). CDR1 is KGHSH and CDR2 is LQKENI in the germline V gene. The CDR3 extends over 15 amino acids. Between the trimmed V and J ends, which lost 3 bases and 0 bases, there was a span of 11 bases. The CDR3 spells CASSPLGQMNTEAFF. DNA for the CDR3: TGTGCCAGCTCACCCCTGGGGCAGATGAACACTGAAGCTTTCTTT.

V usage is TRBV9 and J usage is TRBJ2-5; TRBD1 aligns across 7 bases. Trimming at V came to 0 bases and at J to 7 bases, leaving 6 bases not matched to a gene. This CDR3 is built from 14 residues. Germline loops: CDR1 SGDLS, CDR2 YYNGEE. The CDR3 loop is CASSVADRDGTQYF. Here the CDR3 DNA reads TGTGCCAGCAGCGTAGCAGACAGGGACGGGACCCAGTACTTC. Filled out from reference TRBV9 and TRBJ2-5, the complete variable domain reads DSGVTQTPKHLITATGQRVTLRCSPRSGDLSVYWYQQSLDQGLQFLIQYYNGEERAKGNILERFSAQQFPDLHSELNLSSLELGDSALYFCASSVADRDGTQYFGPGTRLLVL.

In its sample, this clone was seen once. This sequence joins TRBV27 and TRBJ1-2; a possible D gene is TRBD1 (6 bases). The CDR3 is 14 amino acids. Germline V lookup: CDR1 MNHEY, CDR2 SMNVEV (reference sequence). Trimming pared 10 bases from V and 4 bases from J, leaving 19 bases between. The CDR3 region is CATQADRSSYGYTF. The CDR3 DNA sequence: TGTGCCACGCAGGCAGACAGGTCATCCTATGGCTACACCTTC.

On this clone itself: Mismatch with germline at one junction end may stem from a read error. V and J are TRBV28 and TRBJ2-4; the match to TRBD2 covers 7 bases. This CDR3 is 18 amino acids long. Germline V lookup: CDR1 MDHEN, CDR2 SYDVKM. CDR3 sequence reads: CATSRWGGKGVAKNIQYF. CDR3 DNA sequence: TGTGCCACCAGTCGATGGGGGGGGAAAGGGGTAGCCAAAAACATTCAGTACTTC.

The chain carries TRBV20-1 and TRBJ2-3; a possible D gene is TRBD2 (5 bases). The CDR3 has 10 amino acids. CDR1 and CDR2 (germline): DFQATT, SNEGSKA (reference sequence). V dropped 3 bases and J dropped 10 bases, with 8 bases sitting between them. DNA for the CDR3: TGCAGTGCTAGCGGGATGGCGCAGTATTTT. It is translated as CSASGMAQYF.

The gene calls are TRBV24-1 and TRBJ2-2, with TRBD1 matching over 8 bases. V lost 3 bases, J lost 0 bases, and 2 bases stayed unmatched. Looked up from germline, CDR1 is KGHDR and CDR2 is SFDVKD. The CDR3 has 16 amino acids. The CDR3 loop is CATSDPTGANTGELFF. The CDR3 nucleotides are TGTGCCACCAGTGATCCGACAGGGGCGAACACCGGGGAGCTGTTTTTT.

The gene calls are TRBV18 and TRBJ2-5; TRBD1 might be the D (5 bases). This CDR3 has 13 amino acids. Trimming left V 2 bases short and J 4 bases short, with 8 bases between. Germline-derived CDR1 and CDR2 are KGHSH and LQKENI. CDR3 sequence reads: CASSPTGGETQYF. Written as DNA, the CDR3 is TGTGCCAGCTCACCAACAGGCGGAGAGACCCAGTACTTC.

J is TRBJ2-2 and V is TRBV18; the match to TRBD2 covers 7 bases. V lost 2 bases and J lost 4; bases outside the gene matches: 7. There are 16 residues in the CDR3. Germline V gene data show CDR1 as KGHSH and CDR2 as LQKENI. The CDR3 sequence is CASSPTGGQITGELFF. In nucleotides, the CDR3 is TGTGCCAGCTCACCAACGGGAGGCCAGATCACCGGGGAGCTGTTTTTT.

This clone was seen only a few times. The chain couples TRBV28 to TRBJ1-5, with 8 bases matching TRBD1. Trimming cost V 2 bases and J 3 bases; bases outside gene matches: 12. CDR3 length: 18 residues. The germline V gene has CDR1 MDHEN and CDR2 SYDVKM. The CDR3, as DNA: TGTGCCAGCAGTTTACAGGCCGGGACAGGATGGGTCAATCAGCCCCAGCATTTT. This sequence encodes CASSLQAGTGWVNQPQHF. The full variable domain, completed using reference TRBV28 and TRBJ1-5, is DVKVTQSSRYLVKRTGEKVFLECVQDMDHENMFWYRQDPGLGLRLIYFSYDVKMKEKGDIPEGYSVSREKKERFSLILESASTNQTSMYLCASSLQAGTGWVNQPQHFGDGTRLSIL.

This sequence joins TRBV28 and TRBJ1-4, with D possibly TRBD1 on 6 matching bases. This CDR3 spans 16 amino acids. From germline, CDR1 is MDHEN and CDR2 SYDVKM. V lost 6 bases, J lost 8 bases, and 22 bases lay in between. The CDR3 nucleotides are TGTGCCAGCAGCCCCCGGGGGGGCGAGGGAAGAGAAAAACTGTTTTTT. Its translation is CASSPRGGEGREKLFF.

This chain joins TRBV29-1 and TRBJ2-3; tentatively, D is TRBD2 (5 bases). The CDR3 runs 14 residues. Germline assignment: CDR1 SQVTM and CDR2 ANQGSEA. The CDR3 sequence: CSLYREINTDTQYF. CDR3 DNA: TGCAGTTTATACCGGGAAATTAACACAGATACGCAGTATTTT.

V is TRBV5-6 and J is TRBJ2-7; TRBD1 agrees at 7 bases. After removal of 4 bases from V and 4 bases from J, the junction contained 11 bases not matched to a gene. CDR1 is SGHDT, CDR2 YYEEEE, per germline. This CDR3 comprises 15 residues. This CDR3 reads CASSRSPGQLYEQYF. The DNA for the CDR3 is TGTGCCAGCAGCCGAAGTCCGGGACAGTTATACGAGCAGTACTTC.

V gene TRBV15 combines with J gene TRBJ2-6; no clear D gene. The germline CDR1 and CDR2 sequences are LNHNV and YYDKDF (reference sequence). The V end lost 0 bases, the J end lost 1 base, and 4 bases lay between the germline ends. This CDR3 spans 15 amino acids. The CDR3 DNA follows: TGTGCCACCAGCAGAGATGAGTCTGGGGCCAACGTCCTGACTTTC. It specifies CATSRDESGANVLTF.

The J gene is TRBJ2-3, the V gene TRBV7-2, with 9 nucleotides matching TRBD2. CDR1 is SGHTA and CDR2 is FQGNSA in the germline V gene. The CDR3 covers 17 residues. V lost 5 bases and J lost 3; bases outside the gene matches: 12. CDR3 coding DNA: TGTGCCAGCAGCGTCACCAGTAGGCTAGCGGGAACAGATACGCAGTATTTT. Protein product: CASSVTSRLAGTDTQYF.